This TCR beta chain originates from a study of T-cell memory formation after mild COVID-19. Broader study findings: The finding that pre-infection memory included some responding clones suggested that cross-reactive memory joined.

TCRalpha and TCRbeta libraries used 5'RACE with constant-segment primers and UMIs. Each CDR3 protein is one row after TCRdb ran MiXCR on the 5' RACE reads. The data hold more than 250,000 distinct CDR3 sequences, with roughly 16% observed a single time. CDR3 length: 15 residues. Trimming removed 5 bases from V and 6 bases from J; junction bases left unmatched: 9. Germline V CDR1 and CDR2: SGHTA, FQGNSA. This clonotype was observed a few times. No antigen is known for it. This TCR came from a man younger than 35 who had mild COVID-19 (a few samples of this study predate the infection). Cell type and time point are not known. Material: PBMCs or a T cell subset sorted from them (not recorded which). V gene TRBV7-2 combines with J gene TRBJ2-3, with 9 bases fitting TRBD2. CDR3 loop: CASSLKRGDLDTQYF. As DNA, the CDR3 is TGTGCCAGCAGCCTAAAGCGGGGGGATTTGGATACGCAGTATTTT.